The subject of this entry is one TCR beta chain. The target antigen is unknown. The data were taken from a study of tumor-infiltrating lymphocytes in primary liver carcinoma. Study-wide context: The five patients, who were men and women, ranged in age from 30 to 69 years. Maximum tumor diameters ranged from 4.2 to 10 cm, stage T1-T3 N0M0. General study findings and limits: Against blood, tumors held a significantly higher top-250-clone fraction (p = 0.039).

Unsorted whole blood served as the source of blood RNA, and germline DNA was extracted as well. Before the surgical procedure, approximately 3.9 milliliters of peripheral blood were collected. The investigators made TCR beta cDNA from about 500 ng total RNA, using a constant-region primer. Sequencing libraries for TCR beta derived from three nested multiplex PCR rounds that used slightly modified ARM-PCR. The first two PCR rounds used TRBV1-TRBV30 forward primers with a C-beta reverse primer, around 10 cycles each. From the multiplex PCR reads, TCRdb called clonotypes with MiXCR, one entry per CDR3 protein. This sample has approximately 320,000 distinct CDR3 sequences; around three fifths occur once, and the top ten carry approximately 17%. V was pared by 11 bases and J by 2 bases, with 10 bases of the junction left unmatched. This CDR3 has 15 amino acids. Germline-derived CDR1 and CDR2 are SGHAT and FQNNGV.

The gene calls are TRBV11-2 and TRBJ2-1; 9 bases align to TRBD1. The sample was peripheral blood. This sequence originates from a woman aged 25 to 45 with primary liver carcinoma and hepatitis B virus infection. The CDR3 sequence: CAGNPGTGTYNEQFF. The CDR3 nucleotides are TGTGCCGGCAACCCCGGGACAGGGACCTACAATGAGCAGTTCTTC.